Listed below are T cell receptor beta chains from one sample, sequenced in a study of PD-1 blockade in classical Hodgkin lymphoma. Produced via immunoSEQ multiplex PCR; TCRdb's table is partial and in-frame only. The top ten clones hold more than 6.5% of a sample with 100,000 or so clones, 85% to 90% of them seen once. This specimen consisted of peripheral blood mononuclear cells (PBMCs), obtained before the second cycle of nivolumab. The receptor set was obtained from a human donor with classical Hodgkin lymphoma. Each CDR3 is given with its conserved first and last residue. D genes are given only for firm matches. A row's size may be missing; if present it is once, few, many or a size class.

j_call v_call d_call clone_size cdr3_aa cdr3_nt
TRBJ2-5 TRBV6-5 . . CASSYSIWQETQYF TGTGCCAGCAGTTACTCGATCTGGCAAGAGACCCAGTACTTC
TRBJ1-5 TRBV7-9 . . CASSLGLVSREPQHF TGTGCCAGCAGCTTAGGTCTGGTTTCAAGGGAGCCCCAGCATTTT
TRBJ2-5 TRBV11-3 . . CASSFGYAETQYF TGTGCCAGCAGCTTCGGTTACGCAGAGACCCAGTACTTC
TRBJ1-6 TRBV28 . few CASSPGSGLLNSPLHF TGTGCCAGCAGTCCAGGATCGGGACTCCTAAATTCACCCCTCCACTTT
TRBJ2-5 TRBV18 TRBD2 . CASSPQSGGFETQYF TGTGCCAGCTCACCACAGAGCGGGGGGTTTGAGACCCAGTACTTC
TRBJ2-7 TRBV19 . . CASSTSGLRVGFSPYEQYF TGTGCCAGTAGTACTTCGGGACTCCGGGTGGGGTTCTCCCCCTACGAGCAGTACTTC
TRBJ1-4 TRBV11-2 . few CASSSSSATNEKLFF TGTGCCAGCAGCTCCTCAAGTGCAACTAATGAAAAACTGTTTTTT
TRBJ2-7 TRBV6-1 . . CASSEVAGSYEQYF TGTGCCAGCAGTGAAGTGGCAGGGTCCTACGAGCAGTACTTC
TRBJ2-2 TRBV15 . . CATSTGTRLVDTGELFF TGTGCCACCAGCACCGGGACGCGATTGGTGGACACCGGGGAGCTGTTTTTT
TRBJ1-4 TRBV30 . . CAWAKAATNEKLFF TGTGCCTGGGCCAAGGCTGCAACTAATGAAAAACTGTTTTTT
TRBJ2-5 TRBV11-2 TRBD2 . CASSSTSGVETQYF TGTGCCAGCAGCTCAACTAGCGGGGTGGAGACCCAGTACTTC
TRBJ1-1 TRBV5-1 . once CASSGSMGPTEAFF TGCGCCAGCAGCGGGTCGATGGGCCCCACTGAAGCTTTCTTT
TRBJ1-1 TRBV11-3 . once CASSLGRVSTEAFF TGTGCCAGCAGCTTAGGCAGGGTTTCCACTGAAGCTTTCTTT
TRBJ1-6 TRBV23-1 . . CASSLRSLDNSPLHF TGCGCCAGCAGTCTTCGGTCGCTCGATAATTCACCCCTCCACTTT
TRBJ1-1 TRBV19 . . CASSISEENTEAFF TGTGCCAGTAGTATTTCAGAGGAGAACACTGAAGCTTTCTTT
TRBJ2-2 TRBV5-1 TRBD2 . CASSLLTSGMNTGELFF TGCGCCAGCAGCTTGTTGACTAGCGGAATGAACACCGGGGAGCTGTTTTTT
TRBJ1-2 TRBV10-3 TRBD1 . CAISEPGQGNYGYTF TGTGCCATCAGTGAGCCGGGACAGGGTAACTATGGCTACACCTTC
TRBJ2-2 TRBV7-6 . . CASSPLAGELFF TGTGCCAGCAGCCCCTTGGCCGGGGAGCTGTTTTTT
TRBJ2-1 TRBV30 . few CAWSVGVEQFF TGTGCCTGGAGTGTAGGGGTCGAGCAGTTCTTC
TRBJ1-3 TRBV19 . . CASTPEGVGSGNTIYF TGTGCCAGTACCCCCGAGGGGGTCGGCTCTGGAAACACCATATATTTT
TRBJ1-2 TRBV18 . . CASSPEGRPYGYTF TGTGCCAGCTCACCGGAAGGGAGGCCATATGGCTACACCTTC
TRBJ2-7 TRBV6-1 . . CASRITSFEQYF TGTGCCAGCAGAATAACTAGCTTCGAGCAGTACTTC
TRBJ1-1 TRBV7-2 . . CASSLEQGYTEAFF TGTGCCAGCAGCTTAGAGCAGGGATACACTGAAGCTTTCTTT
TRBJ1-1 TRBV18 TRBD1 . CASSRRTGEATEAFF TGTGCCAGCTCCCGCCGGACAGGGGAGGCCACTGAAGCTTTCTTT
TRBJ2-7 TRBV6-5 . . CASKLGASYYEQYF TGTGCCAGCAAACTGGGGGCTTCTTATTACGAGCAGTACTTC
TRBJ1-2 TRBV4-3 TRBD1 . CASSQPGTGEFNYGYTF TGCGCCAGCAGCCAACCCGGGACAGGGGAATTTAACTATGGCTACACCTTC
TRBJ2-1 TRBV7-9 TRBD2 . CASSLGLAGVSSYNEQFF TGTGCCAGCAGCTTAGGACTAGCGGGGGTCTCCTCCTACAATGAGCAGTTCTTC
TRBJ1-1 TRBV6-1 . . CASIGEGWDTEAFF TGTGCCAGCATCGGAGAGGGATGGGACACTGAAGCTTTCTTT
TRBJ2-2 TRBV7-2 . . CASRQYPGELFF TGTGCCAGCAGACAATATCCCGGGGAGCTGTTTTTT
TRBJ2-3 TRBV28 TRBD2 once CASSFPLSIAGGSTDTQYF TGTGCCAGCAGTTTTCCCCTATCAATAGCGGGGGGGAGCACAGATACGCAGTATTTT
TRBJ1-1 TRBV11-2 . once CASSLGGGGYEAFF TGTGCCAGCAGCTTAGGCGGCGGGGGGTACGAAGCTTTCTTT
TRBJ2-1 TRBV7-2 . . CASSLSGSSYNEQFF TGTGCCAGCAGCTTGTCGGGGAGCTCCTACAATGAGCAGTTCTTC
TRBJ2-7 TRBV19 . . CASGFGPGTYEQYF TGTGCCAGTGGGTTCGGGCCGGGAACCTACGAGCAGTACTTC
TRBJ2-7 TRBV23-1 . . CASSHGGVPRYF TGCGCCAGCAGTCATGGCGGGGTTCCTCGGTACTTC
TRBJ2-3 TRBV9 TRBD2 once CASSVLAGSTDTQYF TGTGCCAGCAGCGTTCTAGCGGGGTCGACAGATACGCAGTATTTT
TRBJ1-5 TRBV27 . few CASSLHRAGQPQHF TGTGCCAGCAGCCTACACAGGGCGGGCCAGCCCCAGCATTTT
TRBJ2-3 TRBV12-5 . . CASGLLASTDTQYF TGTGCTAGTGGTTTGCTTGCTAGCACAGATACGCAGTATTTT
TRBJ2-7 TRBV5-1 TRBD1 . CASSLRPGQGANEQYF TGCGCCAGCAGCCTTAGACCGGGACAGGGGGCAAACGAGCAGTACTTC
TRBJ1-1 TRBV7-9 TRBD1 . CASSGQGDTEAFF TGTGCCAGCAGCGGACAGGGGGACACTGAAGCTTTCTTT
TRBJ1-5 TRBV9 . . CASSVGPVPQPQHF TGTGCCAGCAGCGTAGGACCGGTACCACAGCCCCAGCATTTT
TRBJ1-2 TRBV28 . . CASSFLDGNYGYTF TGTGCCAGCAGTTTTTTAGACGGAAACTATGGCTACACCTTC
TRBJ2-2 TRBV12-5 . . CASYTWANTGELFF TGTGCTAGCTACACCTGGGCAAACACCGGGGAGCTGTTTTTT
TRBJ1-2 TRBV27 TRBD1 . CASSHIPGQYTYGYTF TGTGCCAGCAGTCACATCCCGGGACAGTATACCTATGGCTACACCTTC
TRBJ2-6 TRBV5-1 . . CASSLVGPGANVLTF TGCGCCAGCAGCTTGGTGGGGCCTGGGGCCAACGTCCTGACTTTC
TRBJ2-1 TRBV4-2 TRBD1 . CASSQAGQGSYNEQFF TGTGCCAGCAGCCAGGCCGGACAGGGATCCTACAATGAGCAGTTCTTC
TRBJ1-2 TRBV7-9 . . CASSLVVPNYGYTF TGTGCCAGCAGCTTGGTTGTTCCTAACTATGGCTACACCTTC
TRBJ2-1 TRBV11-3 . . CASSLGNGGNEQFF TGTGCCAGCAGCTTAGGTAACGGGGGCAATGAGCAGTTCTTC
TRBJ1-4 TRBV11-1 . once CASSLRNGGEEKLFF TGTGCCAGCAGCTTAAGGAACGGAGGAGAAGAAAAACTGTTTTTT
TRBJ2-2 TRBV5-6 . . CASSFFSDTTGELFF TGTGCCAGCAGCTTCTTCTCAGATACCACCGGGGAGCTGTTTTTT
TRBJ1-1 TRBV4-2 . . CASSQQARGRTEAFF TGTGCCAGCAGCCAACAGGCCCGGGGGCGCACTGAAGCTTTCTTT
TRBJ1-4 TRBV4-3 . . CASKGGGTNEKLFF TGCGCCAGCAAAGGGGGAGGGACTAATGAAAAACTGTTTTTT
TRBJ1-5 TRBV19 TRBD1 . CASSGTGGGNQPQHF TGTGCCAGTAGTGGGACAGGGGGAGGCAATCAGCCCCAGCATTTT